The clone carrying this TCR beta chain was seen at least ten times. TCRdb redid the calling of the multiplex PCR reads with MiXCR, one entry per CDR3 protein. Here the sample spans around 250,000 distinct CDR3 sequences, 30% to 35% being singletons. Samples came from axillary lymph nodes draining the breast cancer. This sample was included in a study of breast tumors, draining lymph nodes, adjacent tissues. This CDR3 comprises 14 residues. J gave up 0 bases and V 6 bases, and 4 bases lay outside the gene matches. CDR1 and CDR2 from the germline V gene are LGHDT and YNNKEL (reference sequence). What was sequenced was axillary lymph node tissue. The clonotype comes from a female donor with breast cancer. Some clones in this sample may be carry-over from other donors' samples. The chain employs TRBV3-1 and TRBJ2-7; 8 bases line up with TRBD2. CDR3: CASRRTSSSYEQYF. The CDR3 DNA reads TGTGCCAGCAGACGGACTAGCAGCTCCTACGAGCAGTACTTC.